This T cell receptor (beta chain) appears in the sequencing data of a study of T cell repertoires in cytomegalovirus infection. The wider study: An indication of both CMV infection and matching HLA type came from public TCR beta signatures. General study points: Identification of carriers of CMV plus the relevant HLA was achieved through cumulative public TCR beta family frequency. The ex vivo response was dominated by HLA-C-restricted CMV-specific TCR beta clonotypes.

Unmatched junction bases numbered 11, after V lost 4 bases and J lost 4 bases. CDR3 length: 17 amino acids. Germline V CDR1 and CDR2: SGHRS, YFSETQ. The sample holds many counts of this clonotype. Its target is not known. TCRdb independently ran MiXCR on the reads; one entry per CDR3 protein. This sample has approximately 490,000 distinct CDR3 sequences, with 10% to 12% found just once. Sequenced material: PBMCs. This rearrangement joins TRBV5-1 to TRBJ2-1, with 10 bases matching TRBD2. The origin of this receptor is a human donor in good health (CMV status not recorded). Some clones in this sample may be carry-over from other donors' samples. CDR3 amino acids: CASSGVAGGLRYNEQFF. CDR3 bases: TGCGCCAGCAGCGGAGTAGCGGGAGGATTAAGATACAATGAGCAGTTCTTC.